This TCR beta chain stems from a study of T-cell memory formation after mild COVID-19. V shed 7 bases and J 5 bases; nucleotides not matched to a gene: 8. The CDR3 runs to 15 residues. Looked up from germline, CDR1 is SNHLY and CDR2 is FYNNEI. TCRdb reprocessed the 5' RACE reads with MiXCR, giving one entry per CDR3 protein. The profile shows about 110,000 distinct CDR3 sequences, 15% to 20% of them singletons. The receptor's source is a man aged 18-30 years who had mild COVID-19 (a few samples of this study predate the infection). Cell type and time point are not known. The chain employs TRBV2 and TRBJ2-2; 9 positions agree with TRBD1. Sequencing used PBMCs or a T cell subset sorted from them (not recorded which). This CDR3 reads CASTATGTGTGELFF. Here the CDR3 DNA reads TGTGCCAGCACCGCTACCGGGACAGGGACCGGGGAGCTGTTTTTT.